The present TCR beta chain was sequenced within a study of identical twins. Study outcomes and limitations: Zero-insertion analyses could be partly confounded by invariant MAIT and iNKT cells.

Regarding this clonotype: The target antigen is unknown.

TCRdb processed the 5' RACE reads anew with MiXCR; each CDR3 protein has one entry. The sample includes about 330,000 distinct CDR3 sequences, about 12% seen only once; the top ten take roughly 7%. Among all donors, each was a healthy Caucasian. V gave up 2 bases and J gave up 3 bases; unmatched junction bases: 2. The CDR3 runs to 14 residues. Germline CDR1 LGHDT, CDR2 YNNKEL (reference sequence). These data are also associated with another study on yellow fever vaccine responses in identical twins.

V usage is TRBV3-1 and J usage is TRBJ2-7; 9 bases match TRBD2. The sequence came from a woman between 18 and 29 years old in good health. Material for sequencing was CD8+ T cells sorted from blood. Here the CDR3 reads CASSQSGGFYEQYV. As DNA, the CDR3 is TGTGCCAGCAGCCAAAGCGGGGGGTTCTACGAGCAGTACGTC.